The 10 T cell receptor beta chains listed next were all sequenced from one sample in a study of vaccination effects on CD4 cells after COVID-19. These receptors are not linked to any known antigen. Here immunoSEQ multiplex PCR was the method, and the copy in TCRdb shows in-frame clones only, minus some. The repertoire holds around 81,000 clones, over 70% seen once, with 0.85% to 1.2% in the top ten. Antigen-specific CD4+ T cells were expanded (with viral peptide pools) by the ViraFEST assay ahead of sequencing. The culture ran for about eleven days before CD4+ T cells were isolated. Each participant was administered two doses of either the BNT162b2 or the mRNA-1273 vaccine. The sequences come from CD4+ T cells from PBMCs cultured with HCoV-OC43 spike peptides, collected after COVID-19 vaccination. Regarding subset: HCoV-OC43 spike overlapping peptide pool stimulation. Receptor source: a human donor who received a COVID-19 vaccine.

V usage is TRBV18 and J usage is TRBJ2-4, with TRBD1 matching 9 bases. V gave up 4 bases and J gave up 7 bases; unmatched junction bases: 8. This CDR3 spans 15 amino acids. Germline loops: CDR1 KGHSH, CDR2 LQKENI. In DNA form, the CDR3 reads TGTGCCAGCTCACGTGACCCGGGACAGGGTAACATTCAGTACTTC. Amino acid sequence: CASSRDPGQGNIQYF.

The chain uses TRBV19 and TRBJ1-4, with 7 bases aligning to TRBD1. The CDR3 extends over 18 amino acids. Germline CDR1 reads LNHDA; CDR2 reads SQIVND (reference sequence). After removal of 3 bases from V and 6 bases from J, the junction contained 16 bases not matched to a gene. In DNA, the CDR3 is TGTGCCAGTAGTATCAGAGGACAGGCAGGGCGGTCGGATGAAAAACTGTTTTTT. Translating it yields CASSIRGQAGRSDEKLFF.

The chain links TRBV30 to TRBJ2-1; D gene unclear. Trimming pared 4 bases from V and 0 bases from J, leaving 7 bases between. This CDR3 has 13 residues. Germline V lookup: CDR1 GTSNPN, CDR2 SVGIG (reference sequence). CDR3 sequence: CAWTRSSYNEQFF. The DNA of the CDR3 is TGTGCCTGGACCCGTAGCTCCTACAATGAGCAGTTCTTC.

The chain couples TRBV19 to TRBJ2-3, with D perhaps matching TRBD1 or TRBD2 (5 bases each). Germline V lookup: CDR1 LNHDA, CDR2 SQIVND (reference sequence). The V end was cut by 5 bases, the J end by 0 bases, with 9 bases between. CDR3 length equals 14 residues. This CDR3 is CASSPRGSTDTQYF. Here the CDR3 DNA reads TGTGCCAGTAGTCCGAGGGGTAGCACAGATACGCAGTATTTT.

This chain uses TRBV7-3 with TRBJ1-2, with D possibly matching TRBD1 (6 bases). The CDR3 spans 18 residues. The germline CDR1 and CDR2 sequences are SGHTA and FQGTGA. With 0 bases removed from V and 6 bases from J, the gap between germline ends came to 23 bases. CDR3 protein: CASSLTPVGPRGLDGYTF. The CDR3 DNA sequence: TGTGCCAGCAGCTTAACCCCGGTGGGGCCCAGGGGACTCGATGGCTACACCTTC.

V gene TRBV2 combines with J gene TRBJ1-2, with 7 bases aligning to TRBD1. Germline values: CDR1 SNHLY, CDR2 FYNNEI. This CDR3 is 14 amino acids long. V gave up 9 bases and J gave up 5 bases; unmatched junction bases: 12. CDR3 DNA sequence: TGTGCCAGGAGCTCGACAGGGAGAATTTATGGCTACACCTTC. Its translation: CARSSTGRIYGYTF.

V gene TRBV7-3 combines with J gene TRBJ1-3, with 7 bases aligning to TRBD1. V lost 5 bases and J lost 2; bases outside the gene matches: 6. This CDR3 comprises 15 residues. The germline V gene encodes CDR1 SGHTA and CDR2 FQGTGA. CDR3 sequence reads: CASSPDRAAGNTIYF. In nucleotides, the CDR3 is TGTGCCAGCAGCCCCGACAGGGCAGCTGGAAACACCATATATTTT.

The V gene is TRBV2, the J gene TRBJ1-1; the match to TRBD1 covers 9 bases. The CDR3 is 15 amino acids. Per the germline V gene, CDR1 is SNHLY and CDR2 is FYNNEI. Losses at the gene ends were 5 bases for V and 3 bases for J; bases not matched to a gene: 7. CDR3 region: CASSRLGQGYTEAFF. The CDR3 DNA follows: TGTGCCAGCAGTAGGTTGGGACAGGGATACACTGAAGCTTTCTTT.

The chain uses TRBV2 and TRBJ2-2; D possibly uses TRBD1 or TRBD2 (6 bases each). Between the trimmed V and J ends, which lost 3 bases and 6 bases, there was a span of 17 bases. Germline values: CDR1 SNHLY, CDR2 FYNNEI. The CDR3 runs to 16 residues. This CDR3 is CASSDPRRGGSGELFF. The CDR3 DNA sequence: TGTGCCAGCAGTGACCCCCGCAGGGGAGGATCCGGGGAGCTGTTTTTT.

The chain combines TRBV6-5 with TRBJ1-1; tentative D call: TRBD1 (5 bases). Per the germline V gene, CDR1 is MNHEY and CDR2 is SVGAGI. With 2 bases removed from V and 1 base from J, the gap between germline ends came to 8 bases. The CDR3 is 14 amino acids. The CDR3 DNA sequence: TGTGCCAGCAGTTACGACAGAGCGAACACTGAAGCTTTCTTT. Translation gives CASSYDRANTEAFF.